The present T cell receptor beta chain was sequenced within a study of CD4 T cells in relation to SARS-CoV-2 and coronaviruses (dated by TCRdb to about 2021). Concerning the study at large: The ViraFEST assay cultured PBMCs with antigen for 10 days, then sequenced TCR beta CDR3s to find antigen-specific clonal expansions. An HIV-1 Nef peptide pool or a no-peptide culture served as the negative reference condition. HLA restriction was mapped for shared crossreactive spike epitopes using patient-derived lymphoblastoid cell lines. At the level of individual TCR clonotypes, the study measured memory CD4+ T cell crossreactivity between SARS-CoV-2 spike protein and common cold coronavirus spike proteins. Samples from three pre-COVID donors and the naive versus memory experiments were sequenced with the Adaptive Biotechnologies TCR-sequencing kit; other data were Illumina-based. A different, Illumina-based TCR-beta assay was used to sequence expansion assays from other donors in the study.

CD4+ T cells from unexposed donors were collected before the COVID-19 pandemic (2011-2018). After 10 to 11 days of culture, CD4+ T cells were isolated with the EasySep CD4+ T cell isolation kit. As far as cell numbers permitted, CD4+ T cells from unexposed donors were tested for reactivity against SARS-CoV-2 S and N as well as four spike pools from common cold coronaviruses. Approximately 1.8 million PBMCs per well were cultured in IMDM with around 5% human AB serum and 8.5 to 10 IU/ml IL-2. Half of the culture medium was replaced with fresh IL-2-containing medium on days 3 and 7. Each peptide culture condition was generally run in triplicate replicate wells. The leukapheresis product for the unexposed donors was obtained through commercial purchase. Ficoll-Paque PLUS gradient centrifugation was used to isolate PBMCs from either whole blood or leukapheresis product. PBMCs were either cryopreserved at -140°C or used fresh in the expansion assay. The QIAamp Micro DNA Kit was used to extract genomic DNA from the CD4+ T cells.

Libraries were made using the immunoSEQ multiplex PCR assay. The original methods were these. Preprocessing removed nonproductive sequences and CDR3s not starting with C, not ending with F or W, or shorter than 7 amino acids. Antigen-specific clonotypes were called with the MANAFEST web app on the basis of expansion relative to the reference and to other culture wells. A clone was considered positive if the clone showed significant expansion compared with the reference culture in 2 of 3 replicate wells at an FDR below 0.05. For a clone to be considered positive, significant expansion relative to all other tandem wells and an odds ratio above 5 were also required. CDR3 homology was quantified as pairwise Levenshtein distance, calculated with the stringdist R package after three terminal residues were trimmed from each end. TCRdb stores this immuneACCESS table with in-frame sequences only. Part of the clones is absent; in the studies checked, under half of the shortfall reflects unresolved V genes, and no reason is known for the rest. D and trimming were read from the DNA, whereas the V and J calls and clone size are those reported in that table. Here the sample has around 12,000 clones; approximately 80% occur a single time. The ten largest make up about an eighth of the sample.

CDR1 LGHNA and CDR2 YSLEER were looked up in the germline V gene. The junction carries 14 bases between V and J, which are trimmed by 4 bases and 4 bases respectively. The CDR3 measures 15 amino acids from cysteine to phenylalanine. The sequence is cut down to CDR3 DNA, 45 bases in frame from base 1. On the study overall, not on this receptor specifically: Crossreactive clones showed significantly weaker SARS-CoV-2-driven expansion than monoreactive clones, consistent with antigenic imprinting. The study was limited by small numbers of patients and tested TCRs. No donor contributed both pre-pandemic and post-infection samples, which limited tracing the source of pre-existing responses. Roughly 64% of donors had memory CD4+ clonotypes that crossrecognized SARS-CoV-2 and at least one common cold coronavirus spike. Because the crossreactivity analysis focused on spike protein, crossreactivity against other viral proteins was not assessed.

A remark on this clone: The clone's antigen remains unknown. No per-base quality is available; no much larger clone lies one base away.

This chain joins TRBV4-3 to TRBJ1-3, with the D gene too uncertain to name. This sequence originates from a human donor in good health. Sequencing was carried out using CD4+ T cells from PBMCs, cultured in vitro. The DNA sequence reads TGCGCCAGCAGCCCACAAAGGAGTTCGGGAAACACCATATATTTT. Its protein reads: CASSPQRSSGNTIYF.